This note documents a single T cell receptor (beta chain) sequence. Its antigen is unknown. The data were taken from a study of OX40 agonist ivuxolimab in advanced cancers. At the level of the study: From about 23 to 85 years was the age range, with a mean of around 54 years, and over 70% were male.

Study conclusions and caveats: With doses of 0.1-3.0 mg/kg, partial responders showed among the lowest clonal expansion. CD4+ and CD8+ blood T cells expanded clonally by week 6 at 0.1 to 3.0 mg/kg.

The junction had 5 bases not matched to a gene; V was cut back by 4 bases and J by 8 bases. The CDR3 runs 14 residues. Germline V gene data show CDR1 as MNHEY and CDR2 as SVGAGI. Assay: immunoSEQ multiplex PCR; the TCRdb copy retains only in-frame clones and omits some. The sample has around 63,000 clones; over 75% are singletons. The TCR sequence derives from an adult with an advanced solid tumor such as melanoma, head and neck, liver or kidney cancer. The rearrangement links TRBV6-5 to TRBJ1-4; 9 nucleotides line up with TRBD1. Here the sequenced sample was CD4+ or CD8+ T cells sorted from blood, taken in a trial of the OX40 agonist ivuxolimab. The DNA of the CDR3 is TGTGCCAGCAGTTTGGACAGGGGTAAAGAAAAACTGTTTTTT. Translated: CASSLDRGKEKLFF.